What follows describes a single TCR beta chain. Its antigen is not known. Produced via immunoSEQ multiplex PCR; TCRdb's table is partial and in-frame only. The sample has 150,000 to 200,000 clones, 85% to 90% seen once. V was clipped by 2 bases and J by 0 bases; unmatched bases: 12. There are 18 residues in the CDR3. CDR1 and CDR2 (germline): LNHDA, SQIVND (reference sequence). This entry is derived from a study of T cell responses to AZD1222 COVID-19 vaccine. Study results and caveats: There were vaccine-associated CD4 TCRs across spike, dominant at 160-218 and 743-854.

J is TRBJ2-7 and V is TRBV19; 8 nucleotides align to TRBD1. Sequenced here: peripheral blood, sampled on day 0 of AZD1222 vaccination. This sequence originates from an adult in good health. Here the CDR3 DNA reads TGTGCCAGTAGTATACAGGCCACGGGACAGGCAAACTCCTACGAGCAGTACTTC. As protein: CASSIQATGQANSYEQYF.